The 15 T cell receptor beta chains below come from one sample, sequenced in a study of tumor-infiltrating lymphocytes in primary liver carcinoma listed by TCRdb under 2017. TRIzol reagent was used to extract blood RNA from unsorted whole blood, while the DNeasy Blood & Tissue kit provided the germline DNA. Sequencing used an Illumina HiSeq 2500. A constant-region primer and ProtoScript II reverse transcriptase were used to reverse-transcribe TCRbeta-specific cDNA from roughly 0.55 ug total RNA. Construction of the TCRbeta libraries relied on three nested rounds of multiplex PCR, following a slightly modified ARM-PCR procedure. The first two PCR rounds used multiplex TRBV1-TRBV30 forward primers with a Cbeta reverse primer, each for approximately 11 cycles. Through fastp at Q25 and MiXCR, TCRdb rebuilt clones from the public reads, retaining in-frame beta chains. Under each unique CDR3 protein, matching rows form one entry showing the most common genes and DNA. This sample comprises 330,000 or so distinct CDR3 sequences, around 60% of them detected only once. 5.5% to 8% of the sample is in the top ten clones.

Source material: peripheral blood. These receptors were taken from a man aged 40-50 years with primary liver carcinoma and hepatitis B virus infection.

The chain has TRBV7-8 and TRBJ2-1; TRBD1 is a possible D gene (6 bases). With 7 bases removed from V and 7 bases from J, the gap between germline ends came to 17 bases. CDR1 and CDR2 from the germline V gene are SGHVS and FQNEAQ. The CDR3 loop spans 14 amino acids. Written as DNA, the CDR3 is TGTGCCAGCAACTCCACCCAGGGGTTGAATGAGCAGTTCTTC. As protein: CASNSTQGLNEQFF.

Turning to this clonotype: A read error is possible here, since a much larger clone lies one base away. J is TRBJ2-7 and V is TRBV6-6; D might be TRBD2 (5 bases). V was trimmed by 7 bases and J by 7 bases, leaving 17 bases between them. The CDR3 runs 13 residues. The germline V gene encodes CDR1 MNHNY and CDR2 SVGAGI (reference sequence). The CDR3 nucleotides are TGTGCCAGCAACAGCTCTACGGCGGGTGAGCAGTACTTC. Translation: CASNSSTAGEQYF.

This clonotype was detected a few times. The genes are TRBV11-2 and TRBJ1-3; D gene ambiguous. V was clipped by 3 bases and J by 0 bases, with 9 bases between them. The CDR3 is 15 residues long. Germline CDR1 and CDR2: SGHAT and FQNNGV. The CDR3 reads CASSFGDFSGNTIYF. In nucleotides, the CDR3 is TGTGCCAGCAGCTTCGGTGACTTCTCTGGAAACACCATATATTTT.

On this clonotype itself: A much larger clone differs from this one at a single base, so this may be a read error. This rearrangement joins TRBV11-2 to TRBJ2-3; D gene ambiguous. There are 15 residues in the CDR3. Germline loops: CDR1 SGHAT, CDR2 FQNNGV. The CDR3 sequence is CASSPGGGSTDKQYF. DNA for the CDR3: TGTGCCAGCAGCCCGGGTGGCGGAAGCACAGATAAGCAGTATTTT.

As to this clonotype: At one of its ends the junction is not consistent with the germline gene, which may arise from a read error. J is TRBJ2-3 and V is TRBV6-6, with TRBD2 identical over 11 bases. The germline gives CDR1 MNHNY, CDR2 SVGAGI (reference sequence). The CDR3 length is 19 residues. CDR3 amino acids: CTSSLLGLAGGGRTYTQYF. The DNA of the CDR3 is TGTACCAGCAGCCTCCTCGGGCTAGCGGGGGGCGGCAGGACATATACGCAGTATTTT.

The chain carries TRBV12-3 or TRBV12-4 and TRBJ1-6, with 8 bases that match TRBD1. The CDR3 consists of 14 residues. With 7 bases clipped from V and 5 bases from J, the junction kept 4 bases outside the gene matches. The CDR3 DNA reads as TGTGCCAGCAATTTGACAGGGGATAATTCACCCCTCCACTTT. Translated, it gives CASNLTGDNSPLHF.

The chain has TRBV11-2 and TRBJ2-7; D might be TRBD1 (6 bases). This CDR3 contains 15 residues. Germline CDR1 SGHAT, CDR2 FQNNGV. Trimming left V 7 bases short and J 3 bases short, with 19 bases between. This CDR3 is CASNTTGQGDYEQYF. The CDR3 DNA reads as TGTGCCAGCAACACAACGGGACAAGGGGACTACGAGCAGTACTTC.

This clonotype was found many times. The V call is TRBV4-1, the J call TRBJ1-2; possibly TRBD1 for D (6 bases). Germline CDR1 is MGHRA and CDR2 is YSYEKL. Trimming removed 0 bases at V and 2 bases at J, with 16 bases between. CDR3 length: 17 residues. In nucleotides, the CDR3 is TGCGCCAGCAGCCAAGATCCACGGGGACAATTGAACTATGGCTACACCTTC. This codes for CASSQDPRGQLNYGYTF.

This clonotype was observed many times. The chain combines TRBV4-3 with TRBJ1-2; D gene unclear. The CDR3 has 12 amino acids. With 0 bases removed from V and 5 bases from J, the gap between germline ends came to 4 bases. The germline V gene encodes CDR1 LGHNA and CDR2 YSLEER. CDR3 sequence (DNA): TGCGCCAGCAGCCAAGAGGGATATGGCTACACCTTC. Translating it yields CASSQEGYGYTF.

This clonotype appeared many times. The V and J genes are TRBV11-2 and TRBJ2-2; no clear D. V lost 5 bases and J lost 7, with 11 bases in between. This CDR3 is built from 13 residues. The germline gives CDR1 SGHAT, CDR2 FQNNGV. CDR3 amino acids: CASSPNKGGELFF. The CDR3, as DNA: TGTGCCAGCAGCCCTAATAAAGGCGGGGAGCTGTTTTTT.

Worth noting for this clonotype: One base away lies a much larger clone, so this may be a sequencing read error. The rearrangement joins TRBV14 to TRBJ2-3; D gene uncertain. This CDR3 has 13 residues. Germline V lookup: CDR1 SGHDN, CDR2 FVKESK. The CDR3, as DNA: TGTGCCGGCAGCCAAGACTGGCTGACCGTGCAGTATTTT. Protein sequence: CAGSQDWLTVQYF.

This clonotype is a singleton in its sample. The chain carries TRBV4-1 and TRBJ2-7, with 7 positions matching TRBD1. CDR3 length: 14 amino acids. With 9 bases clipped from V and 0 bases from J, the junction kept 8 bases outside the gene matches. Germline V CDR1 and CDR2: MGHRA, YSYEKL. CDR3 amino acids: CASSEGDSSYEQYF. The CDR3 DNA follows: TGCGCCAGTAGCGAAGGGGACAGCTCCTACGAGCAGTACTTC.

As to this clonotype: Germline and junction disagree at one end, which may indicate a read error. This chain uses TRBV11-2 with TRBJ2-5, with 7 nucleotides matching TRBD1. Germline V gene sequence: CDR1 SGHAT, CDR2 FQNNGV. The CDR3 runs 16 residues. The CDR3 sequence is CASSLDATGPRETQYF. CDR3 coding DNA: TGTGCCAGCAGTTTAGATGCGACAGGGCCCCGAGAGACCCAGTACTTC.

This clonotype was counted a few times. The V call is TRBV14, the J call TRBJ1-6, with unresolved D. The CDR3 is 15 amino acids. V lost 0 bases and J lost 6, with 9 bases in between. CDR1 is SGHDN and CDR2 is FVKESK in the germline V gene. CDR3 in DNA: TGTGCCAGCAGCCAAGACGGGCGGACTAATTCACCCCTCCACTTT. Amino acid sequence: CASSQDGRTNSPLHF.

This chain links TRBV28 with TRBJ2-7, with a tentative D call TRBD1 (6 bases). The V gene's germline CDR1 is MDHEN and CDR2 SYDVKM. V lost 6 bases to trimming and J lost 6 bases, with 21 bases between them. The CDR3 has 15 residues. CDR3 sequence: CASSHMGTGQREQYF. The CDR3 DNA follows: TGTGCCAGCAGCCATATGGGCACAGGGCAACGCGAGCAGTACTTC.